This T cell receptor (beta chain) is from a study of T cells expressing NK-cell markers. The CDR3 covers 15 residues. TCRdb derives one entry per CDR3 protein from the 5' RACE reads, leaving out DNA. The repertoire table contains 300,000 to 450,000 distinct CDR3 sequences. Remarks on this clonotype: Its target is unknown.

Study-wide findings and caveats: Six of the donors carried dominant NKG2C+ clonotypes that took up 1.0-7.0% of their CD8+ T cells. The study found these clonotypes also leading the CD3+CD56-NKG2C+ fraction in a few donors.

The chain employs TRBV12-3 or TRBV12-4 and TRBJ2-1; TCRdb outputs TRBD1, but without DNA this stays unchecked. Sequences were obtained from blood T cells: a sorted CD56 or NKG2C T cell subset, CD4+ or CD8+ T cells, or bulk PBMC T cells (not recorded which). The sequence was obtained from a man between 18 and 69 years old in good health. The CDR3 protein is CASSFSGQGYNEQFF.